The 22 T cell receptor beta chains given below trace back to one sample, sequenced in a study of blood T cells in healthy people across ages. The second PCR ran roughly 7 to 12 cycles with a sample-barcoded 5' primer and J-beta primers. TCRdb reanalysed the 5' RACE reads using MiXCR and keeps one entry per CDR3 protein. The sample records 650,000 to 700,000 distinct CDR3 sequences, approximately 30% being singletons. The sequenced sample was blood. The receptors stem from a woman of 80 years or more in good health.

The V call is TRBV7-2, the J call TRBJ1-6; TRBD1 agrees at 10 bases. Germline V CDR1 and CDR2: SGHTA, FQGNSA. J lost 9 bases, V lost 0 bases, and 5 bases had no gene match. The CDR3 totals 16 residues. The CDR3 here is CASSLAGTGVGSPLHF. DNA for the CDR3: TGTGCCAGCAGCTTAGCCGGGACAGGGGTAGGTTCACCCCTCCACTTT.

This clonotype has only a few counts. The chain combines TRBV5-1 with TRBJ2-1; D may be TRBD1 or TRBD2 (5 bases each). The CDR3 sequence is 17 residues long. Trimming took off 9 bases at V and 7 bases at J, with 29 bases between the two ends. CDR1 SGHRS and CDR2 YFSETQ come from the germline V gene. The CDR3 here is CANGVRPGRGSSNEQFF. The CDR3 bases are TGCGCCAACGGCGTTCGCCCGGGACGGGGTTCCTCGAATGAGCAGTTCTTC.

This clonotype was observed at least ten times. V usage is TRBV5-1 and J usage is TRBJ2-7, with TRBD2 matching over 8 bases. The germline CDR1 and CDR2 sequences are SGHRS and YFSETQ. Germline trimming cut 4 bases from V and 3 bases from J; bases unmatched to any gene: 21. The CDR3 spans 19 residues. CDR3 nucleotides: TGCGCCAGCAGCACCGACACGCCAGCGTACGGGGGGGGCTTCTACGAGCAGTACTTC. The encoded protein is CASSTDTPAYGGGFYEQYF.

This clonotype occurred a few times. This sequence may be a read error, since a much larger clone differs from it by one base. CDR3 in DNA: TGTGTCACCAGTGACCCCACAGGGTATACCCCTCAAGAGACCCAGTACTTC. Translating gives CVTSDPTGYTPQETQYF. The V call is TRBV24-1, the J call TRBJ2-5; a possible D gene is TRBD1 (6 bases). This CDR3 contains 17 residues. Germline-derived CDR1 and CDR2 are KGHDR and SFDVKD.

Notes on this clonotype: Just one base apart from a much larger clone, this may be a read error. The chain joins TRBV12-3 or TRBV12-4 to TRBJ2-6, with 10 bases identical to TRBD1. V was pared by 1 base and J by 1 base, with 4 bases of the junction left unmatched. The CDR3 covers 18 residues. CDR3 in amino acids: CASSLGQGATSGANVLTF. The CDR3, as DNA: TGTGCCAGCAGTTTAGGACAGGGGGCGACATCTGGGGCCAACGTCCTGACTTTC.

This clonotype was counted ten times or more. The chain is built from TRBV4-1 and TRBJ2-3; weak D call: TRBD1 (5 bases). V lost 0 bases, J lost 11 bases, and 18 bases lay in between. The CDR3 extends over 15 amino acids. The germline V gene has CDR1 MGHRA and CDR2 YSYEKL. DNA of the CDR3: TGCGCCAGCAGCCAAGATCCCGAGAGACAGAGAGAGCAGTATTTT. Its translation: CASSQDPERQREQYF.

The chain has TRBV5-1 and TRBJ1-1, with D possibly TRBD1 on 5 matching bases. The CDR3 runs to 16 residues. Trimming stripped 4 bases from V and 1 base from J, with 17 bases between. The V gene's germline CDR1 is SGHRS and CDR2 YFSETQ. CDR3 in amino acids: CASSPSFRRENTEAFF. The CDR3 DNA follows: TGCGCCAGCAGCCCATCCTTCCGCAGGGAGAACACTGAAGCTTTCTTT.

This clonotype occurred many times. The chain links TRBV10-3 to TRBJ1-2, with 7 bases that match TRBD1. V lost 6 bases to trimming and J lost 4 bases; unmatched junction nucleotides: 8. The V gene's germline CDR1 is ENHRY and CDR2 SYGVKD. The CDR3 has 14 residues. Written as DNA, the CDR3 is TGTGCCATCAGCCTACAGGGGAATAGCTATGGCTACACCTTC. Residues: CAISLQGNSYGYTF.

The chain couples TRBV4-3 to TRBJ2-3; 7 bases agree with TRBD1. Trimming removed 5 bases from V and 5 bases from J; junction bases left unmatched: 10. The CDR3 extends over 15 amino acids. CDR1 LGHNA and CDR2 YSLEER come from the germline V gene. The CDR3 spells CASSGTPQGIDTQYF. CDR3 bases: TGCGCCAGCAGCGGAACACCACAGGGGATAGATACGCAGTATTTT.

This clonotype was seen repeatedly, ten times or more. This chain joins TRBV15 and TRBJ2-1; TRBD1 matches 9 bases. The CDR3 is made up of 14 amino acids. Germline V gene data show CDR1 as LNHNV and CDR2 as YYDKDF (reference sequence). J lost 8 bases, V lost 3 bases, and 5 bases had no gene match. In nucleotides, the CDR3 is TGTGCCACCAGCAGGGACAGGGGATTAGATGAGCAGTTCTTC. Its translation is CATSRDRGLDEQFF.

In this sample, this clonotype turned up many times. The rearrangement links TRBV30 to TRBJ2-3; tentative D call: TRBD2 (6 bases). The V end was cut by 2 bases, the J end by 5 bases, with 11 bases between. Germline CDR1 reads GTSNPN; CDR2 reads SVGIG (reference sequence). The CDR3 is made up of 13 amino acids. CDR3 coding DNA: TGTGCCTGGAGTCGCGGGGAAAGAGATACGCAGTATTTT. This translates into CAWSRGERDTQYF.

This clonotype was observed at least ten times. This chain connects TRBV4-3 to TRBJ2-1, with D perhaps matching TRBD2 (6 bases). The CDR3 spans 16 residues. Between the trimmed V and J ends, which lost 6 bases and 1 base, there was a span of 16 bases. The V gene's germline CDR1 is LGHNA and CDR2 YSLEER. Here the CDR3 reads CASSLWGVISYNEQFF. DNA for the CDR3: TGCGCCAGCAGTCTGTGGGGGGTTATATCCTACAATGAGCAGTTCTTC.

The rearrangement uses TRBV20-1 and TRBJ1-2; D might be TRBD1 (5 bases). V was shortened by 1 base and J by 4 bases, with 13 bases between the two germline ends. The CDR3 length is 14 residues. Germline-derived CDR1 and CDR2 are DFQATT and SNEGSKA (reference sequence). CDR3 amino acids: CSARVPLGGYGYTF. CDR3 in DNA: TGCAGTGCTAGAGTTCCCCTGGGGGGCTATGGCTACACCTTC.

This clonotype has just a few counts. Possible read error: a much larger clone is one base away. This chain links TRBV4-2 with TRBJ1-2, with D unresolved. This CDR3 spans 16 amino acids. The V gene's germline CDR1 is LGHNA and CDR2 YNFKEQ. V was clipped by 0 bases and J by 2 bases, with 13 bases between them. DNA of the CDR3: TGTGCCAGCAGCCAAGATCTTAAGGGAGTCAACTATGGCTACACCTTC. Translating it yields CASSQDLKGVNYGYTF.

Remarks on this clonotype: An end of the junction does not agree with germline; a read error may underlie this. The rearrangement links TRBV2 to TRBJ1-5; no clear D gene. Germline V gives CDR1 SNHLY, CDR2 FYNNEI. This CDR3 is built from 15 residues. Here the CDR3 reads CAGSELVRSNQPQHF. The CDR3 DNA reads TGTGCCGGCAGTGAACTCGTGAGAAGCAATCAGCCCCAGCATTTT. The full variable domain, with the rest looked up from reference TRBV2 and TRBJ1-5, is EPEVTQTPSHQVTQMGQEVILRCVPISNHLYFYWYRQILGQKVEFLVSFYNNEISEKSEIFDDQFSVERPDGSNFTLKIRSTKLEDSAMYFCAGSELVRSNQPQHFGDGTRLSIL.

To note about this clonotype: Given a much more abundant clone one base away, this may be a read error. The chain is built from TRBV20-1 and TRBJ1-6; 7 nucleotides align to TRBD1. J was trimmed by 9 bases and V by 6 bases; bases with no gene match: 17. The CDR3 covers 16 residues. Germline V gives CDR1 DFQATT, CDR2 SNEGSKA (reference sequence). The CDR3 nucleotides are TGCAGTGCGCCAACAGGGGCAGCCCTGAGAGGTTCACCCCTCCACTTT. Translation: CSAPTGAALRGSPLHF.

The chain employs TRBV2 and TRBJ1-5; TRBD1 is a possible D gene (5 bases). Germline V gene sequence: CDR1 SNHLY, CDR2 FYNNEI. This CDR3 spans 14 amino acids. V lost 5 bases and J lost 6, with 14 bases in between. CDR3 protein: CASSMGGTSQPQHF. Here the CDR3 DNA reads TGTGCCAGCAGTATGGGGGGGACCAGTCAGCCCCAGCATTTT.

This chain joins TRBV20-1 and TRBJ1-5; no reliable D call. This CDR3 spans 13 amino acids. V lost 2 bases to trimming and J lost 9 bases, with 14 bases between them. Germline loops: CDR1 DFQATT, CDR2 SNEGSKA (reference sequence). The CDR3 DNA is TGCAGTGCTAGACTCGGGCCCTCGGGGCCCCAGCATTTT. Amino acid sequence: CSARLGPSGPQHF.

This chain connects TRBV5-1 to TRBJ1-2, with D possibly TRBD1 on 6 matching bases. V gave up 1 base and J gave up 6 bases, with 16 bases separating them. Germline assignment: CDR1 SGHRS and CDR2 YFSETQ. The CDR3 runs 15 residues. DNA for the CDR3: TGCGCCAGCAGCTTGAGGGCAGGGGTGACAGATGGCTACACCTTC. This translates into CASSLRAGVTDGYTF.

The rearrangement joins TRBV5-1 to TRBJ1-5; tentative D call: TRBD1 (5 bases). The CDR3 is 14 residues long. Germline loops: CDR1 SGHRS, CDR2 YFSETQ. V dropped 4 bases and J dropped 7 bases, with 15 bases sitting between them. DNA for the CDR3: TGCGCCAGCAGCCAGAACGGGGGTTGGCAGCCCCAGCATTTT. Residues: CASSQNGGWQPQHF.

This clonotype has a handful of counts. The genes are TRBV10-3 and TRBJ1-2; weak D call: TRBD1 (5 bases). The V end lost 8 bases, the J end lost 4 bases, and 14 bases lay between the germline ends. The germline CDR1 and CDR2 sequences are ENHRY and SYGVKD. The CDR3 is 13 amino acids. CDR3 nucleotides: TGTGCCATCGGGGCTGGGGGGGGCTATGGCTACACCTTC. This codes for CAIGAGGGYGYTF.

CDR3 nucleotide sequence: TGTGCCATCAGTGAGTCGAATGGCAGGGCTGGTTACGAGCAGTACTTC. Translation gives CAISESNGRAGYEQYF. V is TRBV10-3 and J is TRBJ2-7; maybe TRBD1 (5 bases). The CDR3 covers 16 residues. Trimming took 0 bases from V and 4 from J, leaving 16 bases between them. Per germline, CDR1 ENHRY and CDR2 SYGVKD.